The T cell receptor beta chain under discussion was sequenced for a study of blood T cell repertoires in COVID-19 (dated by TCRdb to the early 2020s). Regarding the research as a whole: Samples from collaborators originated in the United States, Italy and Spain and spanned both the acute and convalescent phases of COVID-19. The material from the prospective study consisted of cDNA or gDNA derived from T cells, B-cell-depleted T cells, or PBMCs. Subjects who had been exposed to COVID-19, were actively infected with it, or had recovered from it provided the deeply sampled blood TCRbeta repertoires that made up the dataset. The repertoires were released in a freely available public database intended as a resource for research on the immune response to SARS-CoV-2. Samples were obtained from the ongoing ImmuneRACE study (first 160 participants) and from over 1,000 subjects provided by 6 global collaborators. The sample metadata nearly always contained a de-identified subject ID, COVID-19 status, age in years and sex. HLA class I and class II types, where available, came from metadata supplied by the sample provider rather than from assay-based typing. Overall study results and their limits: The quantity of clinical and demographic metadata differed by source and by participant and was supplied without curation.

Collaborating institutions collected whole blood in K2EDTA tubes following their own protocols. For TCRbeta analysis, collaborators shipped samples as frozen whole blood, isolated PBMCs, or DNA extracted from either of those sample types. Trimming removed 5 bases from V and 4 bases from J, leaving 11 bases between the germline ends. According to the germline V gene (reference sequence), CDR1 reads LNHNV and CDR2 reads YYDKDF. The CDR3 has 14 amino acids, counting the end cysteine and phenylalanine. Only CDR3 DNA is held: 42 bases, read in frame from base 1. This clone showed up just once. No antigen is known for it. Base quality data are lacking; no much larger clone is found one base away. TCRbeta CDR3 regions were amplified from genomic DNA using the immunoSEQ Assay, a bias-controlled multiplex PCR. The authors' analysis ran thus. The number of nucleated cells in each sample was estimated by amplification of reference gene primers within the assay. Sequence reads were collapsed and filtered to measure the absolute abundance of every unique TCRbeta CDR3 rearrangement. For each sample, productive Simpson clonality was calculated by taking the square root of Simpson's diversity index across productive rearrangements. TCRdb re-hosts the immuneACCESS table, in-frame sequences only. Its copies lack some clones; in the studies checked, an unresolved V gene accounts for under half of them, and the cause for the rest is not known. V, J and clone size are those of that table, while D and trimming were read from the DNA. Counted in this sample were under 300,000 clones; about 88% of them appeared once. The ten biggest clones cover 3.6% of the sample.

The V and J genes are TRBV15 and TRBJ1-4, with TRBD1 tentatively as D gene (6 bases match). This clonotype was obtained from a man aged 18 to 29 with active or convalescent COVID-19. The specimen was peripheral blood. The CDR3 protein is CATSERTVNEKLFF. The DNA is as follows: TGTGCCACCAGCGAGAGGACAGTTAATGAAAAACTGTTTTTT.